What follows are 7 T cell receptor beta chains derived from one specimen sequenced in a study of tissue T cells after allogeneic stem cell transplantation (dated by TCRdb to about 2022). Libraries came from the immunoSEQ multiplex PCR assay. TCRdb took over this immuneACCESS table, retaining in-frame rearrangements with V and J assigned. Such tables are incomplete; in checked studies, under half of the missing clones stem from an unresolved V gene, and the remainder is unexplained. A total of around 7,500 clones appear in this sample, over 45% of them only once. The ten largest account for nearly 4% of the sample. In the paper's terms, the time point label means: mouse harvest day 7 after allogeneic transplant. Mouse grafts consisting of 10^7 T-cell-depleted bone marrow cells combined with 10^6 splenic CD5+ T cells were administered by tail vein injection. The sequencing input was gut tissue. Source of these receptors: a female BALB/c mouse given C57BL/6 T cells with graft-versus-host disease after an allogeneic hematopoietic cell transplant.

On this clone: Gene and germline names: mouse. The missing CDR3 end, 1 residue past where the read stops, is filled in from the germline J gene. The V call is TRBV13-3, the J call TRBJ1-2; possible D gene TRBD1, 5 bases. Germline CDR1 NNHDY, CDR2 SYVADS. V was shortened by 5 bases and J by 1 base, with 9 bases between the two germline ends. CDR3 length: 13 residues. This chain's CDR3 is CASRAGKNSDYTF. Incomplete CDR3 DNA: TGTGCCAGCAGGGCAGGGAAAAACTCCGACTACACC.

As to this clone: Mouse gene names and germline throughout. The read is 1 residue too short to cover the CDR3 end, so that end is filled in from the germline J gene. The rearrangement links TRBV23 to TRBJ2-3; the listed D gene, TRBD1, was not tested against the DNA. This CDR3 has 15 amino acids. CDR1 and CDR2 from the germline V gene are KGHTA and FQNQQP. The sequenced CDR3 bases are TGCTCCAGCAGTCAAGGCAGGGGGCGTGCAGAAACGCTGTAT. It is translated as CSSSQGRGRAETLY. The CDR3, in full, reads CSSSQGRGRAETLYF.

This clone has just a few counts. Germline and genes here are mouse. Read data end 1 residue before the CDR3 end; the end is taken from the germline J gene. The chain is built from TRBV26 and TRBJ1-2, with 7 bases identical to TRBD1. The V segment lost 0 bases and the J segment 4 bases; nucleotides outside the gene matches: 2. Germline V gives CDR1 KGHPV, CDR2 FQNQEV (reference sequence). This CDR3 spans 14 amino acids. The CDR3 is CASSLSTGRSDYTF. The CDR3 DNA, read in part, is TGTGCCAGCAGTCTGTCGACAGGGCGCTCCGACTACACC.

In the case of this clone: Germline and genes: mouse. Sequencing ends 1 residue short of the CDR3 end; the germline J gene provides the rest. The V call is TRBV20, the J call TRBJ2-3, with D possibly TRBD2 on 7 matching bases. The germline V gene has CDR1 GFQATS and CDR2 STVNSAI. The V end lost 6 bases, the J end lost 0 bases, and 13 bases lay between the germline ends. The CDR3 has 14 amino acids. Partial CDR3 DNA: TGTGGTGCCCCCCTGGGGGCTAGTGCAGAAACGCTGTAT. Amino acid sequence: CGAPLGASAETLY. The complete CDR3 sequence is CGAPLGASAETLYF.

On this clone itself: Mouse gene names apply. The CDR3 loop reads CASTGNSDYTF. The CDR3 DNA, read in part, is TGTGCCAGCACAGGGAACTCCGACTACACC. This chain links TRBV26 with TRBJ1-2; D is perhaps TRBD1 (5 bases). From the germline J gene comes the end of the CDR3, since the read stops 1 residue before it. The CDR3 length is 11 residues. V was shortened by 7 bases and J by 2 bases, with 5 bases between the two germline ends. Per germline, CDR1 KGHPV and CDR2 FQNQEV (reference sequence).

By frequency in the sample, this clone is large. The listed genes are named as in mouse. Sequencing ends 1 residue short of the CDR3 end; the germline J gene provides the rest. V usage is TRBV15 and J usage is TRBJ1-4; 10 bases are shared with TRBD1. Trimming removed 6 bases from V and 5 bases from J; junction bases left unmatched: 6. This CDR3 comprises 15 residues. Germline CDR1 is SGHND and CDR2 is FRSKSL. The sequenced CDR3 bases are TGTGCCAGCAGCCCCCGGGACAGGGGAAACGAAAGATTATTT. Amino acid sequence: CASSPRDRGNERLF. The entire CDR3 is CASSPRDRGNERLFF.

As for this clone: Genes and germline come from the mouse. The CDR3 end falls 1 residue outside the read, so it is completed with the germline J gene. This chain uses TRBV26 with TRBJ2-7, with 8 bases aligning to TRBD1. CDR3 length: 12 residues. Unmatched junction bases numbered 3, after V lost 4 bases and J lost 7 bases. CDR1 is KGHPV and CDR2 is FQNQEV in the germline V gene (reference sequence). CDR3 region: CASSPTGDEQYF. Incomplete CDR3 DNA: TGTGCCAGCAGTCCGACAGGGGACGAACAGTAC.